A single sample gave rise to the 7 T cell receptor beta chains below, sequenced in a study of T cells in localized non-small cell lung cancer. The data were produced by immunoSEQ multiplex PCR, yet TCRdb's version contains in-frame clones alone and is incomplete. The data show some 25,000 clones, approximately 88% seen once. This material consisted of peripheral blood mononuclear cells, taken before any cancer treatment. These receptor sequences come from a woman aged 40-70 years with stage III lung adenocarcinoma.

The chain carries TRBV5-1 and TRBJ2-7, with 13 bases lining up with TRBD2. This CDR3 contains 14 residues. The V gene end was trimmed by 3 bases and the J gene end by 7 bases; junction bases not matched to a gene: 4. Germline V gives CDR1 SGHRS, CDR2 YFSETQ. For the CDR3, the DNA is TGCGCCAGCAGCTCCGGGACTAGCGGGGCAGAGCAGTACTTC. Translated, it gives CASSSGTSGAEQYF.

The rearrangement joins TRBV6-5 to TRBJ2-7; the D is unclear. Between the trimmed V and J ends, which lost 3 bases and 1 base, there was a span of 10 bases. This CDR3 region has 14 residues. Germline CDR1 is MNHEY and CDR2 is SVGAGI. The CDR3 loop reads CASSYPTPSYEQYF. CDR3 coding DNA: TGTGCCAGCAGTTATCCGACCCCGTCCTACGAGCAGTACTTC.

This clone was picked up a small number of times. The chain recombines TRBV4-1 with TRBJ1-2; TRBD1 aligns across 10 bases. V gave up 4 bases and J gave up 4 bases; unmatched junction bases: 6. Germline lookup yields CDR1 MGHRA and CDR2 YSYEKL. CDR3 size: 15 residues. In nucleotides, the CDR3 is TGCGCCAGCAGCCGACGGGACAGGGGTGGCTATGGCTACACCTTC. It translates to CASSRRDRGGYGYTF.

This chain uses TRBV29-1 with TRBJ2-1, with 12 bases lining up with TRBD2. The V gene end was trimmed by 5 bases and the J gene end by 7 bases; junction bases not matched to a gene: 3. From germline, CDR1 is SQVTM and CDR2 ANQGSEA. The CDR3 totals 13 residues. CDR3: CSVLAGGPNEQFF. DNA of the CDR3: TGCAGCGTTCTAGCGGGGGGGCCGAATGAGCAGTTCTTC.

This clone has only one observation. The chain has TRBV18 and TRBJ1-1; tentative D call: TRBD1 (5 bases). Germline V lookup: CDR1 KGHSH, CDR2 LQKENI. The V gene lost 3 bases and the J gene lost 3 bases, with 17 bases spanning the gap. This CDR3 comprises 16 residues. CDR3: CASSPQGSIGDTEAFF. The CDR3 DNA follows: TGTGCCAGCTCACCGCAGGGATCCATAGGGGACACTGAAGCTTTCTTT.

This clone has a single count. The chain employs TRBV7-9 and TRBJ2-7, with 14 bases identical to TRBD2. Germline assignment: CDR1 SEHNR and CDR2 FQNEAQ (reference sequence). Trimming removed 3 bases from V and 2 bases from J; junction bases left unmatched: 6. CDR3 length: 17 amino acids. The CDR3 here is CASSFGLAGGQTYEQYF. DNA for the CDR3: TGTGCCAGCAGCTTCGGACTAGCGGGGGGACAGACCTACGAGCAGTACTTC.

As concerns this clone: The junction shows a germline mismatch at one end, possibly a read error. The rearrangement links TRBV7-3 to TRBJ2-5; 13 bases align to TRBD2. Germline CDR1 is SGHTA and CDR2 is FQGTGA. There are 15 residues in the CDR3. The CDR3 is CVSSLTSGRAETQYF. The CDR3, as DNA: TGTGTCAGCAGCTTAACTAGCGGGAGGGCAGAGACCCAGTACTTC. The full variable domain, rest sourced from reference TRBV7-3 and TRBJ2-5, is GAGVSQTPSNKVTEKGKYVELRCDPISGHTALYWYRQSLGQGPEFLIYFQGTGAADDSGLPNDRFFAVRPEGSVSTLKIQRTERGDSAVYLCVSSLTSGRAETQYFGPGTRLLVL.